Listed below are T cell receptor beta chains from one sample, sequenced in a study of graft-versus-host responses after intestinal transplantation. The assay was immunoSEQ multiplex PCR, and TCRdb's table has in-frame clones only and misses some. The sample has about 82,000 clones, around 93% seen once; the top ten hold approximately 0.3%. These receptors lack a known antigen. The sample consisted of unstimulated CD4+ T cells sorted from spleen or lymph node cells, taken before transplant. Source of these receptors: a human donor who was the organ donor for an intestinal transplant. CDR3s include the opening cysteine and the closing phenylalanine or tryptophan. The order of the fields is D gene, V gene, J gene, clone size, CDR3 DNA, CDR3 protein. D genes are given only for firm matches. A clone size is listed for some rows: how often the clone was seen (once, few, many), or a class if it is expanded.

d_call: TRBD1; v_call: TRBV15; j_call: TRBJ2-2; clone_size: NA; cdr3_nt: TGTGCCACCAGCTCATTGATTGGGGACAGAAACACCGGGGAGCTGTTTTTT; cdr3_aa: CATSSLIGDRNTGELFF
d_call: NA; v_call: TRBV6-1; j_call: TRBJ2-1; clone_size: NA; cdr3_nt: TGTGCCAGCAGGATAGCGCCTACAATTATCAATGAGCAGTTCTTC; cdr3_aa: CASRIAPTIINEQFF
d_call: NA; v_call: TRBV6-5; j_call: TRBJ2-5; clone_size: NA; cdr3_nt: TGTGCCAGCAGGGAGTCCGGGACCCAGTACTTC; cdr3_aa: CASRESGTQYF
d_call: TRBD1; v_call: TRBV29-1; j_call: TRBJ1-1; clone_size: NA; cdr3_nt: TGCAGCGCGGGACAGGAACGAACTACTGAAGCTTTCTTT; cdr3_aa: CSAGQERTTEAFF
d_call: NA; v_call: TRBV27; j_call: TRBJ2-6; clone_size: NA; cdr3_nt: TGTGCCAGCAGTTTATCGAGGGTGGTGGCTGGGGCCAACGTCCTGACTTTC; cdr3_aa: CASSLSRVVAGANVLTF
d_call: NA; v_call: TRBV4-2; j_call: TRBJ1-5; clone_size: NA; cdr3_nt: TGTGCCAGCAGCCAAGCCCCTTCTCAGCCCCAGCATTTT; cdr3_aa: CASSQAPSQPQHF
d_call: TRBD1; v_call: TRBV19; j_call: TRBJ2-7; clone_size: NA; cdr3_nt: TGTGCCAGTAGTATTTCGGGACAGGTTAACGAGCAGTACTTC; cdr3_aa: CASSISGQVNEQYF
d_call: NA; v_call: TRBV6-6; j_call: TRBJ1-1; clone_size: NA; cdr3_nt: TGTGCCAGCACCGACTTGTGGGTCGCGATGAACACTGAAGCTTTCTTT; cdr3_aa: CASTDLWVAMNTEAFF
d_call: NA; v_call: TRBV7-6; j_call: TRBJ1-1; clone_size: NA; cdr3_nt: TGTGCCAGCAGCTTAGACGGTCCACTGAACACTGAAGCTTTCTTT; cdr3_aa: CASSLDGPLNTEAFF
d_call: TRBD1; v_call: TRBV6-5; j_call: TRBJ2-7; clone_size: NA; cdr3_nt: TGTGCCAGCAGTTACTCGACGGGACAGGACTCCTACGAGCAGTACTTC; cdr3_aa: CASSYSTGQDSYEQYF
d_call: TRBD1; v_call: TRBV12-5; j_call: TRBJ1-1; clone_size: NA; cdr3_nt: TGTGCTAGTGGTTTGGTAATCGGACAGGGTACCATTGAAGCTTTCTTT; cdr3_aa: CASGLVIGQGTIEAFF
d_call: NA; v_call: TRBV11-2; j_call: TRBJ2-1; clone_size: once; cdr3_nt: TGTGCCAGCACCCATACTAACAATGAGCAGTTCTTC; cdr3_aa: CASTHTNNEQFF
d_call: TRBD1; v_call: TRBV5-1; j_call: TRBJ2-1; clone_size: once; cdr3_nt: TGCGCCAGCAGACAGGGGGCGAATGAGCAGTTCTTC; cdr3_aa: CASRQGANEQFF
d_call: NA; v_call: TRBV2; j_call: TRBJ1-1; clone_size: once; cdr3_nt: TGTGCCAGCAGCGAACAGTTGAACACTGAAGCTTTCTTT; cdr3_aa: CASSEQLNTEAFF
d_call: TRBD1; v_call: TRBV6-6; j_call: TRBJ1-2; clone_size: NA; cdr3_nt: TGTGCCAGCAGTTTTAACAGGGGGAACTATGGCTACACCTTC; cdr3_aa: CASSFNRGNYGYTF
d_call: NA; v_call: TRBV6-5; j_call: TRBJ2-5; clone_size: NA; cdr3_nt: TGTGCCAGCAGTTTCGAATTTGGGGCCGCGGTACCCCAGTACTTC; cdr3_aa: CASSFEFGAAVPQYF
d_call: TRBD1; v_call: TRBV29-1; j_call: TRBJ1-2; clone_size: NA; cdr3_nt: TGCAGCGTTAGGACAGGGAACTATGGCTACACCTTC; cdr3_aa: CSVRTGNYGYTF
d_call: NA; v_call: TRBV15; j_call: TRBJ2-6; clone_size: NA; cdr3_nt: TGTGCCACCAGCAGAGAGGTTGGAGGACAGTCCATTATCTCTGGGGCCAACGTCCTGACTTTC; cdr3_aa: CATSREVGGQSIISGANVLTF
d_call: NA; v_call: TRBV28; j_call: TRBJ2-5; clone_size: NA; cdr3_nt: TGTGCCAGCAGTTTGGGGACACAGGGAATATTTTTTGTTGAGACCCAGTACTTC; cdr3_aa: CASSLGTQGIFFVETQYF
d_call: NA; v_call: TRBV25-1; j_call: TRBJ1-2; clone_size: NA; cdr3_nt: TGTGCCAGCAGTGAATCCTACCACTATGGCTACACCTTC; cdr3_aa: CASSESYHYGYTF
d_call: NA; v_call: TRBV30; j_call: TRBJ1-4; clone_size: NA; cdr3_nt: TGTGCCTGGTCATGGGCGTATGCAACTAATGAAAAACTGTTTTTT; cdr3_aa: CAWSWAYATNEKLFF
d_call: NA; v_call: TRBV7-3; j_call: TRBJ1-1; clone_size: NA; cdr3_nt: TGTGCCAGCAGCCCGCGGGCGGGGATGGGGGACACTGAAGCTTTCTTT; cdr3_aa: CASSPRAGMGDTEAFF
d_call: TRBD2; v_call: TRBV4-1; j_call: TRBJ2-6; clone_size: NA; cdr3_nt: TGCGCCAGCAGCCGGACTAGCGGGGGGGCTGGGGCCAACGTCCTGACTTTC; cdr3_aa: CASSRTSGGAGANVLTF
d_call: NA; v_call: TRBV2; j_call: TRBJ2-1; clone_size: once; cdr3_nt: TGTGCCTGTAGCTCCTACAATGAGCAGTTCTTC; cdr3_aa: CACSSYNEQFF
d_call: NA; v_call: TRBV6-5; j_call: TRBJ1-5; clone_size: NA; cdr3_nt: TGTGCCAGCAGTTACTCAGGGGTTCCCGGACAGCCCCAGCATTTT; cdr3_aa: CASSYSGVPGQPQHF
d_call: TRBD2; v_call: TRBV25-1; j_call: TRBJ2-3; clone_size: NA; cdr3_nt: TGTGCCAGCAGTGACCTTAGACTAGCGGGGGCCACGGGTACGCAGTATTTT; cdr3_aa: CASSDLRLAGATGTQYF
d_call: NA; v_call: TRBV21-1; j_call: TRBJ2-7; clone_size: NA; cdr3_nt: TGTGCCAGCAGCAAAGCTCGGGACAGGGTACCCTCACCACCCCGCTACGAGCAGTACTTC; cdr3_aa: CASSKARDRVPSPPRYEQYF
d_call: TRBD2; v_call: TRBV27; j_call: TRBJ2-1; clone_size: NA; cdr3_nt: TGTGCCAGCAGTTCGCGGACTAGCGGGTTATACAATGAGCAGTTCTTC; cdr3_aa: CASSSRTSGLYNEQFF
d_call: NA; v_call: TRBV6-5; j_call: TRBJ2-6; clone_size: NA; cdr3_nt: TGTGCCAGCAGCAGGACAGTCCCTGGGGCCAACGTCCTGACTTTC; cdr3_aa: CASSRTVPGANVLTF
d_call: TRBD1; v_call: TRBV7-9; j_call: TRBJ2-7; clone_size: NA; cdr3_nt: TGTGCCAGCAGCTTACTGACAGGGTACGAGCAGTACTTC; cdr3_aa: CASSLLTGYEQYF
d_call: NA; v_call: TRBV7-6; j_call: TRBJ1-2; clone_size: NA; cdr3_nt: TGTGCCAGCAGCTTAGATGGGGGCGCGGAGGGCTACACCTTC; cdr3_aa: CASSLDGGAEGYTF
d_call: NA; v_call: TRBV9; j_call: TRBJ1-2; clone_size: few; cdr3_nt: TGTGCCAGCAGCGTCGGGGAGCCCTACCACTATGGCTACACCTTC; cdr3_aa: CASSVGEPYHYGYTF
d_call: NA; v_call: TRBV6-1; j_call: TRBJ1-1; clone_size: NA; cdr3_nt: TGTGCCAGCAGCCCACAGAGGGTCCAATACACTGAAGCTTTCTTT; cdr3_aa: CASSPQRVQYTEAFF
d_call: TRBD2; v_call: TRBV19; j_call: TRBJ2-5; clone_size: NA; cdr3_nt: TGTGCCAGTAGCCCGGGAGCGGGGGCCCTAAAGACGACCCAGTACTTC; cdr3_aa: CASSPGAGALKTTQYF
d_call: TRBD1; v_call: TRBV11-3; j_call: TRBJ2-7; clone_size: NA; cdr3_nt: TGTGCCAGCAGCCCCCGACAGGGCCGCTACGAGCAGTACTTC; cdr3_aa: CASSPRQGRYEQYF
d_call: NA; v_call: TRBV6-5; j_call: TRBJ2-6; clone_size: NA; cdr3_nt: TGTGCCAGCAGTTACCTCTCTGGGGCCAACGTCCTGACTTTC; cdr3_aa: CASSYLSGANVLTF
d_call: NA; v_call: TRBV5-4; j_call: TRBJ1-1; clone_size: once; cdr3_nt: TGTGCCAGCAGCTTGACAGGGAGACGGTTCACTGAAGCTTTCTTT; cdr3_aa: CASSLTGRRFTEAFF
d_call: NA; v_call: TRBV30; j_call: TRBJ1-2; clone_size: NA; cdr3_nt: TGTGCCTGGAACCCCAAGCGGAGGACGCCGTATCGTTGGGACTATGGCTACACCTTC; cdr3_aa: CAWNPKRRTPYRWDYGYTF
d_call: TRBD2; v_call: TRBV2; j_call: TRBJ2-3; clone_size: NA; cdr3_nt: TGTGCCAGCAGTGCCCGGACTAGCGGGGCAGATACGCAGTATTTT; cdr3_aa: CASSARTSGADTQYF
d_call: TRBD1; v_call: TRBV6-1; j_call: TRBJ1-6; clone_size: NA; cdr3_nt: TGTGCCAGCAGTGACCGGACAGGGGTAGGAAATTCACCCCTCCACTTT; cdr3_aa: CASSDRTGVGNSPLHF
d_call: TRBD2; v_call: TRBV19; j_call: TRBJ2-7; clone_size: NA; cdr3_nt: TGTGCCAGTAGTACTAGCGGGGGGCCCTACGAGCAGTACTTC; cdr3_aa: CASSTSGGPYEQYF
d_call: TRBD1; v_call: TRBV2; j_call: TRBJ1-2; clone_size: NA; cdr3_nt: TGTGCCAATACAGGGGGCGAGTATGGCTACACCTTC; cdr3_aa: CANTGGEYGYTF
d_call: TRBD2; v_call: TRBV18; j_call: TRBJ2-7; clone_size: NA; cdr3_nt: TGTGCCAGCTCACCACGGTTTCGGACTAGCGGGGGGGAACCCTACGAGCAGTACTTC; cdr3_aa: CASSPRFRTSGGEPYEQYF
d_call: TRBD1; v_call: TRBV2; j_call: TRBJ2-1; clone_size: NA; cdr3_nt: TGTGCCAGCACCCCGACAGGGGGCTACAATGAGCAGTTCTTC; cdr3_aa: CASTPTGGYNEQFF
d_call: TRBD2; v_call: TRBV7-6; j_call: TRBJ2-7; clone_size: NA; cdr3_nt: TGTGCCAGCAGCTTAACTAGCGGGAGCGTGCCCCTCCCCTACGAGCAGTACTTC; cdr3_aa: CASSLTSGSVPLPYEQYF